The 4 T cell receptor beta chains presented below share a single source sample, sequenced in a study of technical replicates of blood from a few donors (dated by TCRdb to 2016 to 2017). Library creation used the immunoSEQ multiplex PCR assay. TCRdb holds this immuneACCESS table with in-frame rearrangements only. Some clones are missing; in checked studies, unresolved V genes explain under half, and the rest has no known cause. The sample profile shows approximately 76,000 clones; 65% to 90% of them were found once. The ten largest clones capture roughly 4.9% of the sample. Sequenced sample: PBMCs. The receptors derive from a human donor in good health. Some clones in this sample may be carry-over from other donors' samples.

The sample holds a few counts of this clone. The V call is TRBV27, the J call TRBJ2-1, with 9 bases fitting TRBD2. There are 16 residues in the CDR3. Looked up from germline, CDR1 is MNHEY and CDR2 is SMNVEV (reference sequence). Losses at the gene ends were 8 bases for V and 2 bases for J; bases not matched to a gene: 10. CDR3 protein: CASGSSGSGAYNEQFF. The CDR3 coding sequence is TGTGCCAGCGGGAGTAGCGGGAGTGGGGCCTACAATGAGCAGTTCTTC.

The chain recombines TRBV28 with TRBJ1-1, with D perhaps matching TRBD1 (6 bases). Germline V gene sequence: CDR1 MDHEN, CDR2 SYDVKM. The CDR3 totals 15 residues. The V end was cut by 7 bases, the J end by 6 bases, with 21 bases between. The CDR3 region is CASTLGGETHPEAFF. DNA of the CDR3: TGTGCCAGCACCCTTGGGGGCGAAACACACCCTGAAGCTTTCTTT.

The V and J genes are TRBV6-6 and TRBJ2-7; 7 nucleotides align to TRBD2. This CDR3 contains 14 residues. Germline trimming cut 2 bases from V and 3 bases from J; bases unmatched to any gene: 4. The germline V gene encodes CDR1 MNHNY and CDR2 SVGAGI (reference sequence). The CDR3 bases are TGTGCCAGCAGTTACGAGGGAGGGAGCTACGAGCAGTACTTC. Its translation is CASSYEGGSYEQYF.

This clone has only one observation. The chain links TRBV5-5 to TRBJ2-7, with 7 positions matching TRBD2. The CDR3 is made up of 16 amino acids. CDR1 is SGHKS and CDR2 is YYEKEE in the germline V gene (reference sequence). Trimming cost V 2 bases and J 0 bases; bases outside gene matches: 8. The DNA for the CDR3 is TGTGCCAGCAGCTTACGAGCCAGCGGGAACTCCTACGAGCAGTACTTC. Amino acids: CASSLRASGNSYEQYF.